These 22 T cell receptor beta chains were sequenced from one sample in a study of PD-1 and CTLA-4 blockade in melanoma. The protocol was immunoSEQ multiplex PCR, while the TCRdb copy is restricted to in-frame clones and leaves out a portion. The sample has 30,000 or so clones; around 93% are singletons. The source material was CD8+ T cells from peripheral blood, sampled from a patient given anti-PD-1 treatment. The receptors here all came from a human donor with melanoma.

The rearrangement joins TRBV11-2 to TRBJ2-7, with D unresolved. This CDR3 region has 13 residues. Germline V CDR1 and CDR2: SGHAT, FQNNGV. Trimming pared 1 base from V and 2 bases from J, leaving 6 bases between. CDR3 sequence: CASSLAIAYEQYF. The CDR3 coding sequence is TGTGCCAGCAGCTTAGCGATCGCCTACGAGCAGTACTTC.

The rearrangement joins TRBV7-9 to TRBJ2-7; a weak D match, TRBD1 (5 bases). The V end lost 5 bases, the J end lost 2 bases, and 16 bases lay between the germline ends. The CDR3 loop spans 15 amino acids. Per the germline V gene, CDR1 is SEHNR and CDR2 is FQNEAQ (reference sequence). CDR3 in amino acids: CASSPQSDTAYEQYF. The CDR3 bases are TGTGCCAGCAGCCCCCAGTCGGACACTGCCTACGAGCAGTACTTC.

V gene TRBV5-1 combines with J gene TRBJ2-1; the match to TRBD2 covers 11 bases. This CDR3 comprises 21 residues. V shed 1 base and J 5 bases; nucleotides not matched to a gene: 20. Germline CDR1 SGHRS, CDR2 YFSETQ. CDR3 in DNA: TGCGCCAGCAGCTTGTGGAATACCCAGACAGGCTCTAGCGGGAGGCACAATGAGCAGTTCTTC. It encodes CASSLWNTQTGSSGRHNEQFF.

The chain is built from TRBV28 and TRBJ2-1, with D tentatively TRBD1 (5 bases). Trimming left V 8 bases short and J 3 bases short, with 11 bases between. The CDR3 is 13 residues long. Germline values: CDR1 MDHEN, CDR2 SYDVKM. For the CDR3, the DNA is TGTGCCAGCTTGACAGAGGACTACAATGAGCAGTTCTTC. Translation gives CASLTEDYNEQFF. The entire variable domain, with the rest obtained from reference TRBV28 and TRBJ2-1, is as follows: DVKVTQSSRYLVKRTGEKVFLECVQDMDHENMFWYRQDPGLGLRLIYFSYDVKMKEKGDIPEGYSVSREKKERFSLILESASTNQTSMYLCASLTEDYNEQFFGPGTRLTVL.

This clone appeared once. CDR3 amino acids: CASSESPDRGGTEAFF. The CDR3 nucleotides are TGTGCCAGCAGTGAAAGCCCCGACAGGGGGGGGACTGAAGCTTTCTTT. The chain uses TRBV6-1 and TRBJ1-1; TRBD1 matches at 9 bases. Germline CDR1 and CDR2: MNHNS and SASEGT. The length of the CDR3 is 16 residues. After removal of 2 bases from V and 5 bases from J, the junction contained 9 bases not matched to a gene.

The chain recombines TRBV28 with TRBJ2-1, with D possibly being TRBD2 (5 bases). V lost 7 bases and J lost 6, with 10 bases in between. Germline V gene sequence: CDR1 MDHEN, CDR2 SYDVKM. This CDR3 has 12 residues. Here the CDR3 reads CASTPSGNEQFF. The CDR3 DNA follows: TGTGCCAGCACCCCCAGCGGCAATGAGCAGTTCTTC.

The V and J genes are TRBV6-5 and TRBJ2-5; D not certain. Germline V lookup: CDR1 MNHEY, CDR2 SVGAGI. V lost 2 bases and J 3 bases, leaving 10 bases between the germline ends. The CDR3 is made up of 14 amino acids. CDR3 nucleotides: TGTGCCAGCAGTTACGGGATGCCCGAAGAGACCCAGTACTTC. This sequence encodes CASSYGMPEETQYF.

The chain carries TRBV19 and TRBJ1-1; D is possibly TRBD1 (6 bases). CDR3 length: 13 residues. The germline V and J ends were trimmed by 6 bases and 3 bases, with 11 bases remaining between them. Germline V gene sequence: CDR1 LNHDA, CDR2 SQIVND (reference sequence). Written as DNA, the CDR3 is TGTGCCAGTAGCCAGGACAGTTACACTGAAGCTTTCTTT. Translated, it gives CASSQDSYTEAFF.

The chain joins TRBV30 to TRBJ2-2, with TRBD2 identical over 12 bases. V was clipped by 4 bases and J by 3 bases; unmatched bases: 9. Per germline, CDR1 GTSNPN and CDR2 SVGIG (reference sequence). This CDR3 comprises 17 residues. The CDR3 region is CAWINRLAGVHTGELFF. CDR3 nucleotides: TGTGCCTGGATTAACAGACTAGCGGGAGTTCACACCGGGGAGCTGTTTTTT.

The gene calls are TRBV5-1 and TRBJ2-3; 9 bases are a match to TRBD1. The CDR3 is 15 amino acids. Trimming cost V 4 bases and J 0 bases; bases outside gene matches: 3. Germline V lookup: CDR1 SGHRS, CDR2 YFSETQ. The CDR3 region is CASSLTGGSTDTQYF. CDR3 nucleotide sequence: TGCGCCAGCAGCCTGACAGGGGGGAGCACAGATACGCAGTATTTT.

This rearrangement joins TRBV4-2 to TRBJ2-1; TRBD2 matches at 7 bases. The CDR3 contains 18 residues. CDR1 is LGHNA, CDR2 YNFKEQ, per germline. Unmatched junction bases numbered 21, after V lost 5 bases and J lost 8 bases. The CDR3 bases are TGTGCCAGCAGCGCCCAGAAGGGACTACCAAACTCGCCGGATGAGCAGTTCTTC. Protein: CASSAQKGLPNSPDEQFF.

The gene calls are TRBV27 and TRBJ1-1, with D maybe TRBD1 (5 bases). Germline V lookup: CDR1 MNHEY, CDR2 SMNVEV (reference sequence). The CDR3 extends over 13 amino acids. Trimming removed 2 bases from V and 6 bases from J, with 10 bases in between. The DNA of the CDR3 is TGTGCCAGCAGTTTACAGGGTAGCGCTGAAGCTTTCTTT. As protein: CASSLQGSAEAFF.

The chain is built from TRBV5-4 and TRBJ2-3; no clear D gene. Trimming cost V 0 bases and J 7 bases, with 3 bases left between them. CDR1 and CDR2 (germline): SGHNT, YYREEE (reference sequence). The CDR3 has 11 residues. The CDR3 nucleotides read TGTGCCAGCAGCTTGGCCAATACGCAGTATTTT. It codes for CASSLANTQYF.

The CDR3 nucleotides read TGTGCCAGCAGTTTAGGGGGGGCCGGGGAAGCTTTCTTT. Its protein is CASSLGGAGEAFF. V and J are TRBV12-3 or TRBV12-4 and TRBJ1-1; D might be TRBD1 (6 bases). CDR3 length: 13 amino acids. V shed 1 base and J shed 8 bases, with 11 bases lying between them.

The V call is TRBV7-9, the J call TRBJ1-3, with D possibly being TRBD1 (5 bases). The CDR3 runs to 16 residues. V was shortened by 3 bases and J by 2 bases, with 14 bases between the two germline ends. Per the germline V gene, CDR1 is SEHNR and CDR2 is FQNEAQ (reference sequence). CDR3 region: CASSLIPGHAGNTIYF. In nucleotides, the CDR3 is TGTGCCAGCAGCTTGATTCCGGGGCATGCTGGAAACACCATATATTTT. Full variable domain (remainder filled in from reference TRBV7-9 and TRBJ1-3): DTGVSQNPRHKITKRGQNVTFRCDPISEHNRLYWYRQTLGQGPEFLTYFQNEAQLEKSRLLSDRFSAERPKGSFSTLEIQRTEQGDSAMYLCASSLIPGHAGNTIYFGEGSWLTVV.

The chain recombines TRBV27 with TRBJ2-7; 10 bases match TRBD1. V lost 1 base, J lost 3 bases, and 12 bases stayed unmatched. Germline lookup yields CDR1 MNHEY and CDR2 SMNVEV (reference sequence). This CDR3 region has 18 residues. The CDR3 DNA follows: TGTGCCAGCAGTTTATGGGGGACAGGGGCGGGGAGTCGCTACGAGCAGTACTTC. It specifies CASSLWGTGAGSRYEQYF.

CDR3 region: CASPGSGNTIYF. The CDR3 coding sequence is TGTGCCAGTCCCGGCTCTGGAAACACCATATATTTT. V is TRBV2 and J is TRBJ1-3; D is undetermined. The germline V gene encodes CDR1 SNHLY and CDR2 FYNNEI. Trimming removed 9 bases at V and 0 bases at J, with 6 bases between. The length of the CDR3 is 12 residues. Combining the CDR3 with reference TRBV2 and TRBJ1-3 gives the whole variable domain EPEVTQTPSHQVTQMGQEVILRCVPISNHLYFYWYRQILGQKVEFLVSFYNNEISEKSEIFDDQFSVERPDGSNFTLKIRSTKLEDSAMYFCASPGSGNTIYFGEGSWLTVV.

V usage is TRBV7-8 and J usage is TRBJ1-5; no clear D gene. V was pared by 2 bases and J by 6 bases, with 14 bases between. The CDR3 is 15 amino acids. The V gene's germline CDR1 is SGHVS and CDR2 FQNEAQ. CDR3 loop: CASSLRASGGQPQHF. The CDR3 DNA follows: TGTGCCAGCAGCTTAAGGGCTTCCGGAGGTCAGCCCCAGCATTTT.

This chain uses TRBV5-6 with TRBJ1-4; TRBD1 agrees at 9 bases. Germline V gene sequence: CDR1 SGHDT, CDR2 YYEEEE. Germline trimming cut 1 base from V and 0 bases from J; bases unmatched to any gene: 1. The CDR3 runs to 16 residues. CDR3 sequence (DNA): TGTGCCAGCAGCTTGTGGACAGGGGCAACTAATGAAAAACTGTTTTTT. This codes for CASSLWTGATNEKLFF. Using reference TRBV5-6 and TRBJ1-4 for the parts outside the CDR3, the full variable domain is DAGVTQSPTHLIKTRGQQVTLRCSPKSGHDTVSWYQQALGQGPQFIFQYYEEEERQRGNFPDRFSGHQFPNYSSELNVNALLLGDSALYLCASSLWTGATNEKLFFGSGTQLSVL.

CDR3 nucleotides: TGCGCCAGCAGCTTGGTGGGGGGCCTAAACACCGGGGAGCTGTTTTTT. Its translation: CASSLVGGLNTGELFF. The chain combines TRBV5-1 with TRBJ2-2; the D call may be TRBD1 or TRBD2 (6 bases each). The CDR3 is 16 amino acids. Germline assignment: CDR1 SGHRS and CDR2 YFSETQ. V was shortened by 0 bases and J by 2 bases, with 11 bases between the two germline ends.

As DNA, the CDR3 is TGTGCCAGCAGTTCCCCTCCAGGGAATGAGCAGTTCTTC. Residues: CASSSPPGNEQFF. The gene calls are TRBV2 and TRBJ2-1; a possible D gene is TRBD1 (5 bases). This CDR3 is 13 amino acids long. The V and J ends lost 5 bases and 7 bases respectively, with 12 bases between them. Per germline, CDR1 SNHLY and CDR2 FYNNEI.

The CDR3 coding sequence is TGTGCCAGCAGCCAAGATGGCGGGACGGCCGAAGCTTTCTTT. Translated, it gives CASSQDGGTAEAFF. This chain links TRBV14 with TRBJ1-1; tentatively, D is TRBD1 (5 bases). Germline V gene sequence: CDR1 SGHDN, CDR2 FVKESK. Trimming shortened V by 0 bases and J by 8 bases, and 13 bases separated the two germline ends. The CDR3 consists of 14 residues.